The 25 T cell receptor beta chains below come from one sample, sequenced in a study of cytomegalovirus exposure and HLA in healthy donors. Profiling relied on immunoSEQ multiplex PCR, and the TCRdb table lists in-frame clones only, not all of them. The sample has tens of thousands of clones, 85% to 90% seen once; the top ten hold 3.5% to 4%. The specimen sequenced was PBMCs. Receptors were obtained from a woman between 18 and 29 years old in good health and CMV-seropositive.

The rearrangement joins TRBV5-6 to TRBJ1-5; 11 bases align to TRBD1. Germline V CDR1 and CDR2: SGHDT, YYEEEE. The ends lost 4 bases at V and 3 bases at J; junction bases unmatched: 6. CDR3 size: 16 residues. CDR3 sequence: CASSAGTGGNNQPQHF. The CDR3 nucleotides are TGTGCCAGCAGCGCCGGGACAGGGGGGAACAATCAGCCCCAGCATTTT. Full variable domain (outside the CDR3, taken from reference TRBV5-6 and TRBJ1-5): DAGVTQSPTHLIKTRGQQVTLRCSPKSGHDTVSWYQQALGQGPQFIFQYYEEEERQRGNFPDRFSGHQFPNYSSELNVNALLLGDSALYLCASSAGTGGNNQPQHFGDGTRLSIL.

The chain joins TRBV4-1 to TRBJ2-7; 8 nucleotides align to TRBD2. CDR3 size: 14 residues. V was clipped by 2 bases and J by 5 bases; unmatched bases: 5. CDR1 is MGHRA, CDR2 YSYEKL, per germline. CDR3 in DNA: TGCGCCAGCAGCCAAACTAGCGGCCCTCACGAGCAGTACTTC. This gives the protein CASSQTSGPHEQYF.

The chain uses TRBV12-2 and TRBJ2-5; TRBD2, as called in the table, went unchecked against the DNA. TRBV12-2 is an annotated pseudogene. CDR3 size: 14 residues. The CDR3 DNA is TGTGCAAGTCGCTTAGCGAGTTTCCAAGAGACCCAGTACTTC. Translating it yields CASRLASFQETQYF.

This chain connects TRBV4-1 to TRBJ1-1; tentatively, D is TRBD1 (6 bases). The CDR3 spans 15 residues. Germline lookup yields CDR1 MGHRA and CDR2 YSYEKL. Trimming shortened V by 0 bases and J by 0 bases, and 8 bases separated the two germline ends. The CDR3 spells CASSQDGTLNTEAFF. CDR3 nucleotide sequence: TGCGCCAGCAGCCAAGACGGGACATTGAACACTGAAGCTTTCTTT.

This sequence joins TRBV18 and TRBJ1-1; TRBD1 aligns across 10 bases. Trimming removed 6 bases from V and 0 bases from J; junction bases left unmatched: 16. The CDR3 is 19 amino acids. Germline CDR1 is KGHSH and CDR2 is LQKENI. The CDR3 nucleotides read TGTGCCAGCTCCGGGACAGGGGTTCGTGTGGGGGGGCTGAACACTGAAGCTTTCTTT. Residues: CASSGTGVRVGGLNTEAFF.

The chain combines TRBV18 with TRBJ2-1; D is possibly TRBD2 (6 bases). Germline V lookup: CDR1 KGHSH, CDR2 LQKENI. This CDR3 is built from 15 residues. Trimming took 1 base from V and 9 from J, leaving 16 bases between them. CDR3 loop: CASSPLGLGPSEQFF. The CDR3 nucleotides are TGTGCCAGCTCACCACTGGGACTCGGGCCGAGTGAGCAGTTCTTC.

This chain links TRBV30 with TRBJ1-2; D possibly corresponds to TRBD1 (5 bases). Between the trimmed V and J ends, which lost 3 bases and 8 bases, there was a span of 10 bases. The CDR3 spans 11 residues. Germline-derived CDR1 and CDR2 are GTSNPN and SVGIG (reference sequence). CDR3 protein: CAWRQEEGYTF. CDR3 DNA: TGTGCCTGGAGACAGGAAGAAGGCTACACCTTC.

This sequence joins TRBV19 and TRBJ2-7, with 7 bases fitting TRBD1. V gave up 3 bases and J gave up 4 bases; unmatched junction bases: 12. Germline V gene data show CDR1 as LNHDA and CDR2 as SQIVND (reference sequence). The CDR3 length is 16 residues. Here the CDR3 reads CASSIVGGMRKYEQYF. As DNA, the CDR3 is TGTGCCAGTAGTATTGTAGGGGGCATGCGGAAATACGAGCAGTACTTC.

The CDR3 region is CASSQVMGASPGELFF. The CDR3 DNA follows: TGCGCCAGCAGCCAAGTGATGGGCGCATCCCCCGGGGAGCTGTTTTTT. The chain uses TRBV4-3 and TRBJ2-2, with D unclear. Germline assignment: CDR1 LGHNA and CDR2 YSLEER. V lost 1 base and J lost 6, with 15 bases in between. The CDR3 runs to 16 residues.

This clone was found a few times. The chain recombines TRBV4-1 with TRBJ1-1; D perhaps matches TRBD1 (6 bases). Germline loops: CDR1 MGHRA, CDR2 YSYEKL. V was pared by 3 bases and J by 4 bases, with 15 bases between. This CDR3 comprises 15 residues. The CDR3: CASSHMGQSGTEAFF. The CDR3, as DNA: TGCGCCAGCAGCCACATGGGACAATCGGGCACTGAAGCTTTCTTT.

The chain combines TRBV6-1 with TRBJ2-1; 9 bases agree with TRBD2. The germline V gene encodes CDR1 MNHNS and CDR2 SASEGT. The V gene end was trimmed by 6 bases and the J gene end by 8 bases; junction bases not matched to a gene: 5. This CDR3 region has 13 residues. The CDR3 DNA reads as TGTGCCAGCAGCCTAGCGGGAAGAGATGAGCAGTTCTTC. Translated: CASSLAGRDEQFF.

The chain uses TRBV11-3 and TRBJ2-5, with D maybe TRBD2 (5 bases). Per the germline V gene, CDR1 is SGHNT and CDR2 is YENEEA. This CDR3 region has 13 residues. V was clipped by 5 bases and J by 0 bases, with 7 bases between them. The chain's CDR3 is CASSTRNQETQYF. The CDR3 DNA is TGTGCCAGCAGCACTAGAAACCAAGAGACCCAGTACTTC. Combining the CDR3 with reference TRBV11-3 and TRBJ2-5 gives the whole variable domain EAGVVQSPRYKIIEKKQPVAFWCNPISGHNTLYWYLQNLGQGPELLIRYENEEAVDDSQLPKDRFSAERLKGVDSTLKIQPAELGDSAVYLCASSTRNQETQYFGPGTRLLVL.

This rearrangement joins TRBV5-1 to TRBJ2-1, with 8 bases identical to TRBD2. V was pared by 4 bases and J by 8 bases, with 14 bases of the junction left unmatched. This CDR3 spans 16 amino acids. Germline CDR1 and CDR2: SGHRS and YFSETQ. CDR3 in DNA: TGCGCCAGCAGCCAAAAAATAGCGGGGCAATCGCATGAGCAGTTCTTC. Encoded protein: CASSQKIAGQSHEQFF.

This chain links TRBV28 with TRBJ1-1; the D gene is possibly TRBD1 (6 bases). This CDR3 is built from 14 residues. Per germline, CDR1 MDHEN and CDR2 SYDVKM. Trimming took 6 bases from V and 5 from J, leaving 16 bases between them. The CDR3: CASRSGQILTEAFF. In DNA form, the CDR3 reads TGTGCCAGCAGGAGTGGACAGATCTTGACTGAAGCTTTCTTT.

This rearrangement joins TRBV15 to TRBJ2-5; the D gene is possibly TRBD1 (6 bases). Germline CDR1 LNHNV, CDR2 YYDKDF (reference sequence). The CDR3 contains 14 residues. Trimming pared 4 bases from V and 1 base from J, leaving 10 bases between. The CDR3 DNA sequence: TGTGCCACCAGCAAATACAGGGTCCAAGAGACCCAGTACTTC. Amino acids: CATSKYRVQETQYF.

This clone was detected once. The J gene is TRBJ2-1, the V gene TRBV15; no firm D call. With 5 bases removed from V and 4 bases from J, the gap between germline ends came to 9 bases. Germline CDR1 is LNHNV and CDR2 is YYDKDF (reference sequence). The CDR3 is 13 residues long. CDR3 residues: CATSSLEYNEQFF. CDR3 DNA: TGTGCCACCAGCTCTCTAGAGTACAATGAGCAGTTCTTC.

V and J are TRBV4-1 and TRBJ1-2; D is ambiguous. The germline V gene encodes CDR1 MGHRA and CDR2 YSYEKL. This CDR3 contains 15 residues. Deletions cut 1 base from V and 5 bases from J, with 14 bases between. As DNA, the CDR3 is TGCGCCAGCAGCCAAGTCGGAGCGGCAGTTTATGGCTACACCTTC. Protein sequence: CASSQVGAAVYGYTF.

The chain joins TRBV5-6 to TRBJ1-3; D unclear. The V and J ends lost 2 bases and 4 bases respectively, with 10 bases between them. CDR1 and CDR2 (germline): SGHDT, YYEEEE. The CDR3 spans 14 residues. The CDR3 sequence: CASSFQGEGNTIYF. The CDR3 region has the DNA TGTGCCAGCAGCTTTCAAGGAGAAGGAAACACCATATATTTT.

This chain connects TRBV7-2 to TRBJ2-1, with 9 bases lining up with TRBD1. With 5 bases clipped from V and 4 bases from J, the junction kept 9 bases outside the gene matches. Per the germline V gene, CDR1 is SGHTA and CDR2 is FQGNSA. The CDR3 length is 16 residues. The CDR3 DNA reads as TGTGCCAGCAGCCTTCAGGGACAGGGTATATACAATGAGCAGTTCTTC. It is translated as CASSLQGQGIYNEQFF.

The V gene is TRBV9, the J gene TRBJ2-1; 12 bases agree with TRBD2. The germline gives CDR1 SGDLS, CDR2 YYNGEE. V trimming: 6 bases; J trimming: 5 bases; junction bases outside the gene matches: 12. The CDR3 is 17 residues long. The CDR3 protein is CASTPWASGGGNNEQFF. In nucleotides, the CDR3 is TGTGCCAGCACCCCATGGGCTAGCGGGGGGGGAAACAATGAGCAGTTCTTC.

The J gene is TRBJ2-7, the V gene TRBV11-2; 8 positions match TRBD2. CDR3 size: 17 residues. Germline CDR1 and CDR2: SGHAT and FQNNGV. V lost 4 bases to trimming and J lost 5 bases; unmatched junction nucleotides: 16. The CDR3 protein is CASSWGSGGHPIHEQYF. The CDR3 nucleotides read TGTGCCAGCAGCTGGGGGAGCGGGGGCCACCCTATCCACGAGCAGTACTTC.

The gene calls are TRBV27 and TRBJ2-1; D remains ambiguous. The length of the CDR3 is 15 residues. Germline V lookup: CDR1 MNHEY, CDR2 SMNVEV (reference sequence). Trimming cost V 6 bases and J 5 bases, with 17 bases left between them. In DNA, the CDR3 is TGTGCCAGCAGCTGGAGTCCCGTCGCTCACAATGAGCAGTTCTTC. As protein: CASSWSPVAHNEQFF.

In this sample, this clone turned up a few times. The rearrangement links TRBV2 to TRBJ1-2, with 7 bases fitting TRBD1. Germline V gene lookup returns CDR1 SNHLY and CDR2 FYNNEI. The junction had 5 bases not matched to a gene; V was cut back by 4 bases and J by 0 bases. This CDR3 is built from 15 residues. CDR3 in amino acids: CASSGGQPSNYGYTF. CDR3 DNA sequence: TGTGCCAGCAGTGGGGGACAGCCGTCTAACTATGGCTACACCTTC.

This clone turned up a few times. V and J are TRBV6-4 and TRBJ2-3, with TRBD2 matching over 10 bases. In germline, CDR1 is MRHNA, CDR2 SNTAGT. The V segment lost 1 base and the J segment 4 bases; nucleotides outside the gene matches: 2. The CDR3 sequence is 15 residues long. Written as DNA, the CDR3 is TGTGCCAGCAGTGACTTAGCGGGGGGCGCAGATACGCAGTATTTT. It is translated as CASSDLAGGADTQYF.

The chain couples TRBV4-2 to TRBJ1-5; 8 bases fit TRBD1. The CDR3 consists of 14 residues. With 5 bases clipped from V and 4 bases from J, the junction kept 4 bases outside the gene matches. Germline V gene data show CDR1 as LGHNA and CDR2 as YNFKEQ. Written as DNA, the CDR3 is TGTGCCAGCAGCAGAGGACAGGGTAATCAGCCCCAGCATTTT. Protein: CASSRGQGNQPQHF.